The 23 T cell receptor beta chains below were found in one sample sequenced in a study of T cell changes during pregnancy in multiple sclerosis. Clones were sequenced by immunoSEQ multiplex PCR, and TCRdb holds only the in-frame ones, with some missing. The table records more than 25,000 clones, over 80% of them present only once. The source was CD8+ T cells from peripheral blood mononuclear cells, collected in the first trimester of pregnancy. These receptor sequences come from a female donor with multiple sclerosis, enrolled in a pregnancy study.

This CDR3 reads CASSSGAGQGLYEQYF. CDR3 bases: TGTGCCAGCAGCTCGGGCGCGGGACAGGGTCTGTACGAGCAGTACTTC. The rearrangement links TRBV7-9 to TRBJ2-7; 9 positions agree with TRBD1. V shed 4 bases, J shed 4 bases, and the junction held 11 bases outside the gene matches. This CDR3 is 16 amino acids long. Germline CDR1 is SEHNR and CDR2 is FQNEAQ (reference sequence).

This clone appeared a single time. The chain recombines TRBV4-3 with TRBJ2-2; D might be TRBD2 (5 bases). Trimming shortened V by 0 bases and J by 4 bases, and 12 bases separated the two germline ends. Germline assignment: CDR1 LGHNA and CDR2 YSLEER. This CDR3 comprises 16 residues. The CDR3 DNA sequence: TGCGCCAGCAGCCAAGATAAAGGGAGTACCACCGGGGAGCTGTTTTTT. It encodes CASSQDKGSTTGELFF.

V usage is TRBV6-4 and J usage is TRBJ2-3, with 7 bases lining up with TRBD2. This CDR3 region has 16 residues. Losses at the gene ends were 3 bases for V and 2 bases for J; bases not matched to a gene: 8. The germline gives CDR1 MRHNA, CDR2 SNTAGT. The CDR3 is CASSESGTTITDTQYF. In DNA form, the CDR3 reads TGTGCCAGCAGTGAATCGGGGACTACGATCACAGATACGCAGTATTTT.

V usage is TRBV18 and J usage is TRBJ2-4; D is perhaps TRBD2 (5 bases). Trimming cost V 1 base and J 7 bases, with 14 bases left between them. The CDR3 totals 15 residues. Germline-derived CDR1 and CDR2 are KGHSH and LQKENI. CDR3 DNA: TGTGCCAGCTCACCACTGATTCCTAGAGGGAACATTCAGTACTTC. This gives the protein CASSPLIPRGNIQYF.

This sequence joins TRBV19 and TRBJ1-2, with 9 bases aligning to TRBD1. V shed 5 bases and J 4 bases; nucleotides not matched to a gene: 17. This CDR3 comprises 18 residues. Germline V gene sequence: CDR1 LNHDA, CDR2 SQIVND (reference sequence). The CDR3 is CASSSQGGTGTNGYGYTF. Here the CDR3 DNA reads TGTGCCAGTAGTTCCCAAGGGGGGACAGGGACGAACGGCTATGGCTACACCTTC.

V is TRBV13 and J is TRBJ2-7, with 10 positions matching TRBD1. The CDR3 is made up of 13 amino acids. With V trimmed by 4 bases and J by 3 bases, 0 bases remained unmatched. Germline values: CDR1 PRHDT, CDR2 FYEKMQ (reference sequence). The CDR3 reads CASSWTGGYEQYF. Here the CDR3 DNA reads TGTGCCAGCAGCTGGACAGGGGGCTACGAGCAGTACTTC.

The J gene is TRBJ2-1, the V gene TRBV11-3, with 14 bases aligning to TRBD2. J gave up 5 bases and V 1 base, and 4 bases lay outside the gene matches. This CDR3 contains 17 residues. The V gene's germline CDR1 is SGHNT and CDR2 YENEEA. In nucleotides, the CDR3 is TGTGCCAGCAGCTTAGGACCGGGACTAGCGGGAGACAATGAGCAGTTCTTC. It specifies CASSLGPGLAGDNEQFF.

V usage is TRBV5-6 and J usage is TRBJ2-3, with 11 bases matching TRBD1. Germline V CDR1 and CDR2: SGHDT, YYEEEE. The CDR3 is 18 residues long. The V and J ends lost 2 bases and 4 bases, in that order; junction bases with no gene match: 12. The CDR3 coding sequence is TGTGCCAGCAGCTTTGGAATGGCTGGACAGGGGGCCGCAGATACGCAGTATTTT. Encoded protein: CASSFGMAGQGAADTQYF.

This CDR3 is CASSPPGLAEGDTQYF. In nucleotides, the CDR3 is TGTGCCAGCAGTCCACCCGGACTAGCGGAGGGGGATACGCAGTATTTT. J is TRBJ2-3 and V is TRBV27; the match to TRBD2 covers 10 bases. Germline values: CDR1 MNHEY, CDR2 SMNVEV (reference sequence). The J segment lost 6 bases and the V segment lost 5 bases, leaving 11 bases of the junction unmatched. The CDR3 consists of 16 residues.

The gene calls are TRBV6-1 and TRBJ1-5; D is unclear. This CDR3 has 15 residues. Germline CDR1 MNHNS, CDR2 SASEGT. With 3 bases removed from V and 0 bases from J, the gap between germline ends came to 9 bases. The chain's CDR3 is CASSEAEYSNQPQHF. CDR3 bases: TGTGCCAGCAGTGAGGCGGAATATAGCAATCAGCCCCAGCATTTT.

The chain links TRBV7-2 to TRBJ1-3; no reliable D call. V lost 1 base and J 0 bases, leaving 4 bases between the germline ends. The CDR3 totals 14 residues. The V gene's germline CDR1 is SGHTA and CDR2 FQGNSA. DNA of the CDR3: TGTGCCAGCAGCTTAGGTAGCTCTGGAAACACCATATATTTT. It translates to CASSLGSSGNTIYF.

This clone was seen only a few times. This sequence joins TRBV6-1 and TRBJ2-2, with 12 bases aligning to TRBD2. This CDR3 comprises 15 residues. Germline assignment: CDR1 MNHNS and CDR2 SASEGT. Trimming took 5 bases from V and 5 from J; bases not matched to a gene: 3. CDR3 sequence reads: CASSWTSGDTGELFF. The CDR3 DNA reads as TGTGCCAGCAGTTGGACTAGCGGGGATACCGGGGAGCTGTTTTTT.

This clone was detected only a few times. The V call is TRBV10-3, the J call TRBJ1-2; D possibly corresponds to TRBD1 (6 bases). V was clipped by 7 bases and J by 4 bases, with 13 bases between them. The length of the CDR3 is 13 residues. Germline lookup yields CDR1 ENHRY and CDR2 SYGVKD. Here the CDR3 reads CAIIQGFGYGYTF. The CDR3 coding sequence is TGTGCCATCATACAGGGTTTTGGCTATGGCTACACCTTC.

The V and J genes are TRBV28 and TRBJ1-2; D gene ambiguous. The CDR3 runs 14 residues. V was trimmed by 3 bases and J by 2 bases, leaving 10 bases between them. Germline V lookup: CDR1 MDHEN, CDR2 SYDVKM. Written as DNA, the CDR3 is TGTGCCAGCAGTTTTCCGGGAGAAAACTATGGCTACACCTTC. Translated, it gives CASSFPGENYGYTF.

This clone was detected a few times. The rearrangement uses TRBV5-1 and TRBJ2-1; TRBD2 agrees at 12 bases. Germline loops: CDR1 SGHRS, CDR2 YFSETQ. CDR3 length: 16 residues. With 4 bases clipped from V and 7 bases from J, the junction kept 9 bases outside the gene matches. In DNA, the CDR3 is TGCGCCAGCAGCGAGGCTAGCGGGAGGGCTCGGAATGAGCAGTTCTTC. This gives the protein CASSEASGRARNEQFF.

The chain has TRBV7-9 and TRBJ1-2; TRBD1 might be the D (6 bases). Trimming pared 1 base from V and 8 bases from J, leaving 14 bases between. The CDR3 has 14 amino acids. From germline, CDR1 is SEHNR and CDR2 FQNEAQ (reference sequence). CDR3 DNA sequence: TGTGCCAGCAGCTTAGATGGACAGTTGGCGGGCTACACCTTC. It translates to CASSLDGQLAGYTF.

CDR3 DNA sequence: TGTGCCAGCAGCCCCCTCGGGACAGGCCCTACTAACTATGGCTACACCTTC. It codes for CASSPLGTGPTNYGYTF. The J gene is TRBJ1-2, the V gene TRBV14; 8 bases fit TRBD1. The germline CDR1 and CDR2 sequences are SGHDN and FVKESK. CDR3 length: 17 residues. With 4 bases clipped from V and 0 bases from J, the junction kept 10 bases outside the gene matches.

The genes are TRBV5-1 and TRBJ2-4; tentative D call: TRBD2 (5 bases). The CDR3 covers 14 residues. The germline CDR1 and CDR2 sequences are SGHRS and YFSETQ. The V end lost 5 bases, the J end lost 1 base, and 10 bases lay between the germline ends. CDR3 amino acids: CASSFEGAKNIQYF. In DNA, the CDR3 is TGCGCCAGCAGTTTCGAGGGCGCCAAAAACATTCAGTACTTC.

The gene calls are TRBV27 and TRBJ2-5; 11 bases map to TRBD1. CDR1 and CDR2 (germline): MNHEY, SMNVEV (reference sequence). This CDR3 comprises 15 residues. J was trimmed by 5 bases and V by 0 bases; bases with no gene match: 2. The CDR3 DNA follows: TGTGCCAGCAGTTTATCGAGGACAGGGGGCGAGACCCAGTACTTC. This gives the protein CASSLSRTGGETQYF.

The chain uses TRBV7-6 and TRBJ2-1, with D possibly matching TRBD2 (6 bases). CDR1 and CDR2 (germline): SGHVS, FNYEAQ. The V gene lost 2 bases and the J gene lost 6 bases, with 17 bases spanning the gap. This CDR3 spans 16 amino acids. For the CDR3, the DNA is TGTGCCAGCAGCTTATTGGGGGGAGATGAGATCAATGAGCAGTTCTTC. This translates into CASSLLGGDEINEQFF.

The V and J genes are TRBV13 and TRBJ2-3; D is uncertain. CDR3 size: 12 residues. V dropped 5 bases and J dropped 1 base, with 4 bases sitting between them. Germline V gene lookup returns CDR1 PRHDT and CDR2 FYEKMQ (reference sequence). The CDR3 spells CASSPGTDTQYF. CDR3 nucleotides: TGTGCCAGCAGCCCTGGCACAGATACGCAGTATTTT.

The chain combines TRBV2 with TRBJ2-7; TRBD1 matches 8 bases. Germline values: CDR1 SNHLY, CDR2 FYNNEI. Trimming removed 3 bases from V and 4 bases from J; junction bases left unmatched: 2. The CDR3 is 13 amino acids. CDR3 in amino acids: CASSDRTGYEQYF. The CDR3 bases are TGTGCCAGCAGTGATCGGACAGGGTACGAGCAGTACTTC.

The chain uses TRBV18 and TRBJ2-1; 10 nucleotides agree with TRBD2. Losses at the gene ends were 2 bases for V and 3 bases for J; bases not matched to a gene: 10. Germline V gene sequence: CDR1 KGHSH, CDR2 LQKENI. The CDR3 covers 18 residues. CDR3 sequence reads: CASSPEDSSGGLYNEQFF. Written as DNA, the CDR3 is TGTGCCAGCTCACCAGAGGATTCTAGCGGGGGACTCTACAATGAGCAGTTCTTC.